This T cell receptor beta chain originates from a study of CD8 T cells in Susac syndrome. Study summary: Each patient with Susac syndrome, at the time of blood draw, was therapy-naive, on corticosteroids, or on intravenous immunoglobulin alone.

Random hexamers were used to reverse transcribe an amount of about 0.45 to 1 ug RNA. TCR beta CDR3 was amplified by immunoSEQ covering 54 Vbeta and 13 Jbeta. One entry per CDR3 protein results from TCRdb running MiXCR on the immunoSEQ multiplex PCR reads. The sample lists under 200,000 distinct CDR3 sequences, more than 85% occurring once. Isolation of CD8+ and CD4+ T cells was performed negatively, whereas enrichment of TEMRA cells was done by FACS. In germline, CDR1 is LNHDA, CDR2 SQIVND (reference sequence). The CDR3 loop spans 13 amino acids. V was pared by 6 bases and J by 6 bases, with 12 bases between.

The sample comprised CD4+ T cells from PBMCs. The receptor's source is a human donor with Susac syndrome. The rearrangement joins TRBV19 to TRBJ1-5; perhaps TRBD1 as D (6 bases). CDR3 nucleotides: TGTGCCAGTAGGAGCCAGGGGACTCAGCCCCAGCATTTT. It codes for CASRSQGTQPQHF.